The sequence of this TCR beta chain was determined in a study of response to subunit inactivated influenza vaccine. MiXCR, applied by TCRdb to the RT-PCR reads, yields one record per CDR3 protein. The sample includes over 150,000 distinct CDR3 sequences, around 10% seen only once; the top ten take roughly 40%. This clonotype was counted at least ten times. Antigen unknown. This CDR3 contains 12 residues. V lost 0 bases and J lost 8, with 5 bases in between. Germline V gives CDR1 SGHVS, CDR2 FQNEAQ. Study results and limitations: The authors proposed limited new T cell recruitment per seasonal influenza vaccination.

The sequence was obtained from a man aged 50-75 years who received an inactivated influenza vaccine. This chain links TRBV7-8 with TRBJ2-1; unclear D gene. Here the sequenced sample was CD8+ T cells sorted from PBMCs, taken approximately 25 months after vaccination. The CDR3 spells CASSLALDEQFF. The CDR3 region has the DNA TGTGCCAGCAGCTTAGCTTTGGATGAGCAGTTCTTC. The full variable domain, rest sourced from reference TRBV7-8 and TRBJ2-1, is GAGVSQSPRYKVAKRGQDVALRCDPISGHVSLFWYQQALGQGPEFLTYFQNEAQLDKSGLPSDRFFAERPEGSVSTLKIQRTQQEDSAVYLCASSLALDEQFFGPGTRLTVL.